These T cell receptor beta chains were read from a single sample in a study of cytomegalovirus exposure and HLA in healthy donors. Libraries were prepared by immunoSEQ multiplex PCR; TCRdb keeps only in-frame clonotypes and omits some of them. Found here are more than 85,000 clones, under 80% of them singletons; the top ten hold around 10%. The sequencing input was PBMCs. Every receptor here comes from a young man in good health and CMV-seropositive. CDR3s include the opening cysteine and the closing phenylalanine or tryptophan. D genes are given only for firm matches. The size entry is marked missing in some rows and otherwise reads once, few, many or a size class.

size: once; J: TRBJ2-3; D: TRBD1; V: TRBV9; DNA: TGTGCCAGCAGCGCACTAGGGGGCTCAATCAGAGATACGCAGTATTTT; CDR3: CASSALGGSIRDTQYF
size: NA; J: TRBJ2-5; D: NA; V: TRBV9; DNA: TGTGCCAGCAGCGCCCAGTCCGTCCACGAAGAGACCCAGTACTTC; CDR3: CASSAQSVHEETQYF
size: NA; J: TRBJ2-6; D: NA; V: TRBV19; DNA: TGTGCCAGTAGTCACGACAGATCTGGGGCCAACGTCCTGACTTTC; CDR3: CASSHDRSGANVLTF
size: once; J: TRBJ2-7; D: NA; V: TRBV5-1; DNA: TGCGCCAGCAGCTTGGCCGGGGTCTACGAGCAGTACTTC; CDR3: CASSLAGVYEQYF
size: NA; J: TRBJ2-7; D: NA; V: TRBV20-1; DNA: TGCAGTGCCGAGGGCAGAGGCGAGCAGTACTTC; CDR3: CSAEGRGEQYF
size: few; J: TRBJ1-5; D: NA; V: TRBV7-8; DNA: TGTGCCAGCAGCCCCCGACTTGGGGGGGGCCTCCGCCAGCCCCAGCATTTT; CDR3: CASSPRLGGGLRQPQHF
size: NA; J: TRBJ2-1; D: TRBD2; V: TRBV7-9; DNA: TGTGCCAGCAGGCGCGCTAGCGGGGGGGCCACGGTAAATGAGCAGTTCTTC; CDR3: CASRRASGGATVNEQFF
size: NA; J: TRBJ2-4; D: TRBD1; V: TRBV7-9; DNA: TGTGCCAGCAGCGCCCTCGACAGGGCCGTTGGAAACATTCAGTACTTC; CDR3: CASSALDRAVGNIQYF
size: NA; J: TRBJ2-1; D: TRBD2; V: TRBV7-9; DNA: TGTGCCAGCAGCTTCGACAAGGACCCGACTAGCGGGGGGGCCTATGAGCAGTTCTTC; CDR3: CASSFDKDPTSGGAYEQFF
size: once; J: TRBJ2-5; D: NA; V: TRBV7-6; DNA: TGTGCCAGCAGCTTTTTTAACCAAGAGACCCAGTACTTC; CDR3: CASSFFNQETQYF
size: NA; J: TRBJ1-1; D: TRBD1; V: TRBV19; DNA: TGTGCCAGTAGTATAGGCCCGACAGGGGCGCCTAAGAACACTGAAGCTTTCTTT; CDR3: CASSIGPTGAPKNTEAFF
size: NA; J: TRBJ2-5; D: TRBD1; V: TRBV5-8; DNA: TGTGCCAGCAGGGACTTGGACAGGGGGCGGTTTGGGACCCAGTACTTC; CDR3: CASRDLDRGRFGTQYF
size: NA; J: TRBJ1-5; D: NA; V: TRBV28; DNA: TGTGCCAGCAGTTCGCGGGCTCTTTCCAGCAATCAGCCCCAGCATTTT; CDR3: CASSSRALSSNQPQHF